This TCR beta chain was captured by sequencing in a study of CD8 T cells in ankylosing spondylitis. TCRdb ran MiXCR on the 5' RACE reads and lists one entry per CDR3 protein. The sample has approximately 350,000 distinct CDR3 sequences; approximately 15% are singletons. There are many counts of this clonotype. The specimen sequenced was blood, either unsorted or a sorted T cell fraction (not recorded which). This TCR derives from a male donor with ankylosing spondylitis or in good health (not recorded which).

CDR3 coding DNA: TGTGCCACCAGCAGTACAGGGAAGGATCAGTTCTTC. Residues: CATSSTGKDQFF. This rearrangement joins TRBV15 to TRBJ2-1, with a weak D call TRBD1 (6 bases). CDR3 length: 12 residues. Germline loops: CDR1 LNHNV, CDR2 YYDKDF (reference sequence). Trimming left V 3 bases short and J 13 bases short, with 13 bases between.